The 26 T cell receptor beta chains below come from one sample, sequenced in a study of T cell responses to AZD1222 COVID-19 vaccine. The table came from immunoSEQ multiplex PCR; TCRdb's copy has only in-frame clones and leaves some out. The table lists about 85,000 clones, about 90% of them singletons. The sequenced sample was peripheral blood, obtained on day 0 of AZD1222 vaccination. The receptors come from an adult in good health.

The V and J genes are TRBV6-5 and TRBJ2-3; a weak D match, TRBD2 (6 bases). The CDR3 totals 13 residues. Germline CDR1 MNHEY, CDR2 SVGAGI. V lost 6 bases, J lost 7 bases, and 14 bases lay in between. The CDR3: CASSPGTLYTQYF. CDR3 DNA: TGTGCCAGCAGCCCCGGGACTCTCTATACGCAGTATTTT.

This sequence joins TRBV10-2 and TRBJ1-1; TRBD1 might be the D (5 bases). In germline, CDR1 is WSHSY, CDR2 SAAADI. This CDR3 has 16 residues. Deletions cut 5 bases from V and 1 base from J, with 17 bases between. CDR3 in amino acids: CASSSPDRDGNTEAFF. The CDR3 DNA follows: TGCGCCAGCAGTTCGCCCGATCGGGACGGGAACACTGAAGCTTTCTTT.

This clone showed up just once. The chain joins TRBV7-2 to TRBJ2-7, with 11 bases matching TRBD2. CDR3 length equals 15 residues. The V gene's germline CDR1 is SGHTA and CDR2 FQGNSA. J lost 11 bases, V lost 3 bases, and 12 bases had no gene match. The CDR3 region is CASSFSGTSGALKYF. In DNA, the CDR3 is TGTGCCAGCAGCTTTTCCGGGACTAGCGGCGCTCTAAAGTACTTC.

The chain carries TRBV7-2 and TRBJ1-2; no firm D call. The CDR3 has 13 residues. Germline CDR1 and CDR2: SGHTA and FQGNSA. CDR3 bases: TGTGCAGCCGACTGGGGAGGGCGCTATGGCTACACCTTC. Its translation: CAADWGGRYGYTF.

The chain combines TRBV5-1 with TRBJ1-1, with D possibly TRBD1 on 5 matching bases. The V end lost 0 bases, the J end lost 4 bases, and 13 bases lay between the germline ends. This CDR3 has 15 residues. Germline V gene sequence: CDR1 SGHRS, CDR2 YFSETQ. Here the CDR3 reads CASSLDGRGSTEAFF. The DNA of the CDR3 is TGCGCCAGCAGCTTGGACGGGAGGGGTAGCACTGAAGCTTTCTTT.

This clone came up once. V and J are TRBV7-2 and TRBJ1-1; TRBD1 aligns across 7 bases. J lost 6 bases, V lost 3 bases, and 7 bases had no gene match. The length of the CDR3 is 14 residues. The germline gives CDR1 SGHTA, CDR2 FQGNSA. CDR3 sequence reads: CASSFGQVSAEAFF. In nucleotides, the CDR3 is TGTGCCAGCAGCTTTGGACAGGTATCCGCTGAAGCTTTCTTT.

This clone has a single count. The V and J genes are TRBV6-2 or TRBV6-3 and TRBJ2-3, with TRBD2 matching 7 bases. Trimming removed 6 bases from V and 2 bases from J; junction bases left unmatched: 5. In germline, CDR1 is MNHEY, CDR2 SVGEGT. CDR3 length: 14 residues. CDR3 sequence reads: CASSITSVTDTQYF. CDR3 DNA sequence: TGTGCCAGCAGCATAACTAGCGTCACAGATACGCAGTATTTT.

The chain carries TRBV27 and TRBJ2-1; possibly TRBD1 for D (6 bases). CDR1 is MNHEY and CDR2 is SMNVEV in the germline V gene (reference sequence). The V end lost 5 bases, the J end lost 5 bases, and 13 bases lay between the germline ends. This CDR3 spans 14 amino acids. The CDR3: CASSSHRANNEQFF. The CDR3 coding sequence is TGTGCCAGCAGTAGCCACAGGGCTAACAATGAGCAGTTCTTC.

The gene calls are TRBV6-1 and TRBJ2-3; 9 nucleotides match TRBD2. Germline V CDR1 and CDR2: MNHNS, SASEGT. After removal of 3 bases from V and 0 bases from J, the junction contained 1 base not matched to a gene. The CDR3 length is 15 residues. The CDR3 coding sequence is TGTGCCAGCAGTGAGCTAGCGGGGAGCACAGATACGCAGTATTTT. It codes for CASSELAGSTDTQYF.

The chain combines TRBV27 with TRBJ1-1, with 7 bases aligning to TRBD1. With V trimmed by 6 bases and J by 0 bases, 4 bases remained unmatched. CDR3 size: 14 residues. CDR1 MNHEY and CDR2 SMNVEV come from the germline V gene (reference sequence). Here the CDR3 reads CASRPGQLNTEAFF. In DNA, the CDR3 is TGTGCCAGCAGGCCGGGACAGTTGAACACTGAAGCTTTCTTT.

The table lists this clone with a few counts. The chain has TRBV19 and TRBJ1-2; no firm D call. The ends were cut back, 4 bases at V and 3 bases at J, with 15 bases in the middle. The CDR3 runs to 15 residues. Germline loops: CDR1 LNHDA, CDR2 SQIVND (reference sequence). The CDR3 region has the DNA TGTGCCAGTAGTACCACCTCACAGCACCACTATGGCTACACCTTC. Amino acid sequence: CASSTTSQHHYGYTF.

V usage is TRBV1 and J usage is TRBJ1-4; the listed D gene, TRBD1, was not tested against the DNA. TRBV1 corresponds to a pseudogene. The CDR3 runs 17 residues. The CDR3, as DNA: TGCACCAGCAGCCGGTTACACAGGGGATCGGAGGGTGAAAAACTGTTTTTT. Its protein is CTSSRLHRGSEGEKLFF.

This rearrangement joins TRBV11-2 to TRBJ1-1; no clear D gene. The CDR3 extends over 15 amino acids. Trimming stripped 0 bases from V and 1 base from J, with 9 bases between. The germline CDR1 and CDR2 sequences are SGHAT and FQNNGV. The CDR3 is CASSLEAGRNTEAFF. DNA for the CDR3: TGTGCCAGCAGCTTAGAAGCGGGCAGGAACACTGAAGCTTTCTTT.

The CDR3 here is CASSRDSYGYTF. The CDR3 DNA reads as TGTGCCAGCAGCCGGGACAGCTATGGCTACACCTTC. This chain uses TRBV6-2 or TRBV6-3 with TRBJ1-2, with TRBD1 matching over 7 bases. This CDR3 comprises 12 residues. V dropped 6 bases and J dropped 4; count of bases not matched to a gene: 2. Germline V gene sequence: CDR1 MNHEY, CDR2 SVGEGT.

The chain recombines TRBV5-1 with TRBJ2-5; perhaps TRBD1 as D (5 bases). The CDR3 is made up of 15 amino acids. Germline V CDR1 and CDR2: SGHRS, YFSETQ. The V end lost 5 bases, the J end lost 2 bases, and 16 bases lay between the germline ends. CDR3 in amino acids: CASSPPIDRQETQYF. The CDR3 region has the DNA TGCGCCAGCAGTCCACCTATTGACAGACAAGAGACCCAGTACTTC.

The rearrangement links TRBV28 to TRBJ2-1, with 11 nucleotides matching TRBD2. CDR3 length equals 15 residues. Per the germline V gene, CDR1 is MDHEN and CDR2 is SYDVKM. V was clipped by 6 bases and J by 10 bases; unmatched bases: 11. The CDR3 region has the DNA TGTGCCAGCAGCCGAACTAGCGGGAGTTTCTGGGAGCAGTTCTTC. This encodes CASSRTSGSFWEQFF.

This clone was counted only a few times. The rearrangement joins TRBV27 to TRBJ2-7; D unclear. V was clipped by 6 bases and J by 2 bases, with 11 bases between them. The germline V gene encodes CDR1 MNHEY and CDR2 SMNVEV (reference sequence). The CDR3 is 13 residues long. This chain's CDR3 is CASSLSGPYEQYF. CDR3 DNA: TGTGCCAGCAGCTTGTCCGGGCCCTACGAGCAGTACTTC.

This clone was recorded once. The V call is TRBV28, the J call TRBJ1-3, with D unclear. V lost 10 bases and J lost 0, with 10 bases in between. The CDR3 extends over 13 amino acids. The germline CDR1 and CDR2 sequences are MDHEN and SYDVKM. Written as DNA, the CDR3 is TGTGCCACGGAACAGTTCTCTGGAAACACCATATATTTT. Translation: CATEQFSGNTIYF.

The V call is TRBV5-1, the J call TRBJ2-2, with 12 bases lining up with TRBD1. This CDR3 contains 18 residues. The V gene end was trimmed by 4 bases and the J gene end by 4 bases; junction bases not matched to a gene: 11. The germline V gene has CDR1 SGHRS and CDR2 YFSETQ. Here the CDR3 reads CASSRTGTGGSGTGELFF. CDR3 DNA: TGCGCCAGCAGCCGGACCGGGACAGGGGGCTCGGGCACCGGGGAGCTGTTTTTT.

The genes are TRBV30 and TRBJ1-2, with 7 bases matching TRBD1. V shed 1 base, J shed 2 bases, and the junction held 1 base outside the gene matches. There are 13 residues in the CDR3. Germline CDR1 reads GTSNPN; CDR2 reads SVGIG (reference sequence). The CDR3 nucleotides read TGTGCCTGGAGTGAGACAGGGAACTATGGCTACACCTTC. Translated, it gives CAWSETGNYGYTF.

The chain employs TRBV5-1 and TRBJ1-1, with 7 bases identical to TRBD1. The CDR3 totals 13 residues. The germline V gene has CDR1 SGHRS and CDR2 YFSETQ. J lost 6 bases, V lost 4 bases, and 6 bases had no gene match. CDR3 DNA: TGCGCCAGCAGCCATAGAACAGGGGCTGAAGCTTTCTTT. Protein sequence: CASSHRTGAEAFF.

V usage is TRBV4-1 and J usage is TRBJ1-2; possible D gene TRBD1, 5 bases. The CDR3 totals 14 residues. Trimming took off 2 bases at V and 3 bases at J, with 10 bases between the two ends. Germline assignment: CDR1 MGHRA and CDR2 YSYEKL. CDR3 DNA: TGCGCCAGCAGCCAAAGGGACCGAGACTATGGCTACACCTTC. This codes for CASSQRDRDYGYTF.

The chain uses TRBV9 and TRBJ2-1; 7 bases align to TRBD1. The CDR3 totals 14 residues. Germline CDR1 and CDR2: SGDLS and YYNGEE. V shed 0 bases, J shed 7 bases, and the junction held 4 bases outside the gene matches. CDR3 in DNA: TGTGCCAGCAGCGTAGGTTACAGGGGTAATGAGCAGTTCTTC. Protein sequence: CASSVGYRGNEQFF. Filled out from reference TRBV9 and TRBJ2-1, the complete variable domain reads DSGVTQTPKHLITATGQRVTLRCSPRSGDLSVYWYQQSLDQGLQFLIQYYNGEERAKGNILERFSAQQFPDLHSELNLSSLELGDSALYFCASSVGYRGNEQFFGPGTRLTVL.

The chain couples TRBV9 to TRBJ2-7; 11 nucleotides agree with TRBD1. The germline CDR1 and CDR2 sequences are SGDLS and YYNGEE. Unmatched junction bases numbered 8, after V lost 4 bases and J lost 5 bases. The CDR3 consists of 15 residues. CDR3 residues: CASSSRTGGMDEQYF. CDR3 sequence (DNA): TGTGCCAGCAGCTCAAGGACAGGGGGCATGGACGAGCAGTACTTC.

In this sample, this clone turned up a few times. The chain has TRBV6-5 and TRBJ1-3; no reliable D call. There are 16 residues in the CDR3. Germline V CDR1 and CDR2: MNHEY, SVGAGI. V was clipped by 0 bases and J by 2 bases, with 11 bases between them. As DNA, the CDR3 is TGTGCCAGCAGTTACTCGATCACAACGACTGGAAACACCATATATTTT. This encodes CASSYSITTTGNTIYF.

The V call is TRBV2, the J call TRBJ1-1, with D possibly TRBD1 on 6 matching bases. V was trimmed by 4 bases and J by 10 bases, leaving 16 bases between them. Looked up from germline, CDR1 is SNHLY and CDR2 is FYNNEI. The CDR3 covers 13 residues. The CDR3 DNA is TGTGCCAGCAGTGGAGACAAGGCCAGGGGAGCTTTCTTT. This encodes CASSGDKARGAFF.